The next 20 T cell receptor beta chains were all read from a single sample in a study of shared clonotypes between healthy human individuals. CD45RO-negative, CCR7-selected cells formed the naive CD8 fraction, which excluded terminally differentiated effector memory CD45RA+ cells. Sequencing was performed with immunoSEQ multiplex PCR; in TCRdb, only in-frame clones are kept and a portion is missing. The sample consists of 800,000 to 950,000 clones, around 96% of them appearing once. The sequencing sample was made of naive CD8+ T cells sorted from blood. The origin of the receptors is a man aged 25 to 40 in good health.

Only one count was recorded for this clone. CDR3 region: CASSQDRDSGHGYTF. The CDR3 bases are TGCGCCAGCAGCCAAGATCGGGACTCGGGGCATGGCTACACCTTC. The rearrangement joins TRBV4-3 to TRBJ1-2; D might be TRBD1 (5 bases). Germline CDR1 and CDR2: LGHNA and YSLEER. The V gene lost 0 bases and the J gene lost 6 bases, with 14 bases spanning the gap. This CDR3 contains 15 residues.

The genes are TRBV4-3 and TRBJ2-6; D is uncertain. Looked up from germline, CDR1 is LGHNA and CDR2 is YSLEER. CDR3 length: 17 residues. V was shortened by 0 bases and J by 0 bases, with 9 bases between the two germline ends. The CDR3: CASSQDRWSSGANVLTF. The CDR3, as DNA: TGCGCCAGCAGCCAAGATAGGTGGAGCTCTGGGGCCAACGTCCTGACTTTC.

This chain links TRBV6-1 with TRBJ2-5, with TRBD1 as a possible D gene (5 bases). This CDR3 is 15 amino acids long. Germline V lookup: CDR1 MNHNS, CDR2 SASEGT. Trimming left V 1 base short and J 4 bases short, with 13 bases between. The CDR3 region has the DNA TGTGCCAGCAGTGAAGAGGTGGGGCCCAGAGAGACCCAGTACTTC. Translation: CASSEEVGPRETQYF.

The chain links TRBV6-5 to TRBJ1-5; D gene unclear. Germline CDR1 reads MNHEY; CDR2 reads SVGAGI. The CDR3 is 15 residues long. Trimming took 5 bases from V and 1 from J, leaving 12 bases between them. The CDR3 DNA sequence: TGTGCCAGCAGTGTAGACCAGAGGAGCAATCAGCCCCAGCATTTT. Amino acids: CASSVDQRSNQPQHF.

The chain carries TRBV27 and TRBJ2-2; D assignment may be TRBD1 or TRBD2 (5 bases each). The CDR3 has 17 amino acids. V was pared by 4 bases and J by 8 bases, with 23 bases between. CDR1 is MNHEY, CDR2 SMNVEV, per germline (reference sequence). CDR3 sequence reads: CASSSMSTPGSGGELFF. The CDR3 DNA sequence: TGTGCCAGCAGTTCTATGTCGACCCCAGGGTCGGGAGGGGAGCTGTTTTTT.

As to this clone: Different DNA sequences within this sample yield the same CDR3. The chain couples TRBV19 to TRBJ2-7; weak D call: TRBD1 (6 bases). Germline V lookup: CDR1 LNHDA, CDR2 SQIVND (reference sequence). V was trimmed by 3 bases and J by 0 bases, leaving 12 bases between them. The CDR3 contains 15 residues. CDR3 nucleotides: TGTGCCAGTAGTATTTTTTCAGGGGCCTCCTACGAGCAGTACTTC. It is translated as CASSIFSGASYEQYF.

The CDR3 DNA sequence: TGTGCCAGCGTGGAGGGACGAATAGCAGCGGAGACCCAGTACTTC. Translation gives CASVEGRIAAETQYF. V gene TRBV28 combines with J gene TRBJ2-5, with D possibly being TRBD2 (6 bases). Germline V gene data show CDR1 as MDHEN and CDR2 as SYDVKM. The ends were cut back, 8 bases at V and 5 bases at J, with 21 bases in the middle. The CDR3 extends over 15 amino acids.

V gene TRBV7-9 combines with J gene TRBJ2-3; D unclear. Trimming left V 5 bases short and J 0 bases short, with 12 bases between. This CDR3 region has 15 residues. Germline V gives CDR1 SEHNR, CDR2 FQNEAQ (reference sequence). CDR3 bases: TGTGCCAGCAGCCTCCGTCTGGAAAGCACAGATACGCAGTATTTT. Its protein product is CASSLRLESTDTQYF.

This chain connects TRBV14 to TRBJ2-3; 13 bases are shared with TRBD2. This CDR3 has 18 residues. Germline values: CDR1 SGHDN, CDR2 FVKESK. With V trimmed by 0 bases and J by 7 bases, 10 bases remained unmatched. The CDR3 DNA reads TGTGCCAGCAGCCAAGAACGGACTAGCGGGAGTGGGGGAAATACGCAGTATTTT. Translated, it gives CASSQERTSGSGGNTQYF.

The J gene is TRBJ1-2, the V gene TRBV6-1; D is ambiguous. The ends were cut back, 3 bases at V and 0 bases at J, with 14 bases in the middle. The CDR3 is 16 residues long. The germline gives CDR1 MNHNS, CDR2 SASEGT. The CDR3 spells CASSEVQVPANYGYTF. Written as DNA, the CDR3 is TGTGCCAGCAGTGAGGTCCAGGTCCCAGCTAACTATGGCTACACCTTC.

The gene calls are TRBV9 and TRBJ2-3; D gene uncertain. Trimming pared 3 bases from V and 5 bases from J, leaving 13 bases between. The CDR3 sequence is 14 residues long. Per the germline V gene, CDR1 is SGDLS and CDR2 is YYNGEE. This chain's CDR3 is CASSAPNDVDTQYF. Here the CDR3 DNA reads TGTGCCAGCAGCGCTCCGAACGATGTAGATACGCAGTATTTT.

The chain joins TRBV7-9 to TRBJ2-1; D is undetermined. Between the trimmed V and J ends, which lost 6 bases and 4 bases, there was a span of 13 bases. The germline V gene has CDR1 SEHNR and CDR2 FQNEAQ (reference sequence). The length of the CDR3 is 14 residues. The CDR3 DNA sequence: TGTGCCAGCAGGTTCCCAGCGACGTACAATGAGCAGTTCTTC. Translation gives CASRFPATYNEQFF.

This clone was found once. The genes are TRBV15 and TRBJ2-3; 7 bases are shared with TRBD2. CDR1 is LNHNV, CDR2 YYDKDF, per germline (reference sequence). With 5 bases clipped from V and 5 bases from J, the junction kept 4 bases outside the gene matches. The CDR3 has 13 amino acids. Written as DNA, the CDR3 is TGTGCCACCAGCGGGAGGGAGGGAGATACGCAGTATTTT. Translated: CATSGREGDTQYF.

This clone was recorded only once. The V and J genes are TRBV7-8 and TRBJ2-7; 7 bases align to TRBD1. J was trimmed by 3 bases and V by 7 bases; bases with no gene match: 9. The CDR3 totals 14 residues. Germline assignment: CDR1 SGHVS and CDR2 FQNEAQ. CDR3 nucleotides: TGTGCCAGCAACCCGTCGGGGACAGTCTACGAGCAGTACTTC. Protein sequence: CASNPSGTVYEQYF.

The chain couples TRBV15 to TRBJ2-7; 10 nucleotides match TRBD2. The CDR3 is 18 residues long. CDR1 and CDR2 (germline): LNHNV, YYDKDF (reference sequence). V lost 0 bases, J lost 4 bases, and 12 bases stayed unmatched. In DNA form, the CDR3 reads TGTGCCACCAGCAGAGATCCGCCGGTCTTAGCGGGAGGTTACGAGCAGTACTTC. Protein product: CATSRDPPVLAGGYEQYF.

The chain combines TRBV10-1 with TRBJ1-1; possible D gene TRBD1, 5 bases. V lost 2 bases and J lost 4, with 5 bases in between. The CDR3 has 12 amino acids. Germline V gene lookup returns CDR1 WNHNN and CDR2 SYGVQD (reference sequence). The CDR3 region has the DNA TGCGCCAGCAGTGAGGGGGCCACTGAAGCTTTCTTT. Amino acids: CASSEGATEAFF.

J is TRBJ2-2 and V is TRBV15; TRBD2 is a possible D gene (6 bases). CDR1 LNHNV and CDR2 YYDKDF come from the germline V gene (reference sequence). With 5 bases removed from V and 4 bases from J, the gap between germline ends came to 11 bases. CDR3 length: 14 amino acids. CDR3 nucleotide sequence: TGTGCCACCAGCGGGAGAGCGGGCACCGGGGAGCTGTTTTTT. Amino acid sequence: CATSGRAGTGELFF.

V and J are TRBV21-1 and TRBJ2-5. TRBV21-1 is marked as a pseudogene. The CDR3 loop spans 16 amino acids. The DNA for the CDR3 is TGTGCCAGCAGCAAAGGTGAAGGATTGGACCAAGAGACCCAGTACTTC. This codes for CASSKGEGLDQETQYF.

CDR3 sequence reads: CASSLGGSYNEQFF. The CDR3 DNA sequence: TGTGCCAGCAGCTTAGGAGGGTCCTACAATGAGCAGTTCTTC. This rearrangement joins TRBV13 to TRBJ2-1; D ambiguous. The V end lost 0 bases, the J end lost 1 base, and 4 bases lay between the germline ends. Germline V lookup: CDR1 PRHDT, CDR2 FYEKMQ (reference sequence). The CDR3 has 14 residues.

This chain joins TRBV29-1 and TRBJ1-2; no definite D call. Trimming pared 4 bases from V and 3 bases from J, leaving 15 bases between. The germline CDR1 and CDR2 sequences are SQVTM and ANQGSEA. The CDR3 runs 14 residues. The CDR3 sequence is CSVGEGRTHYGYTF. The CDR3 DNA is TGCAGCGTTGGAGAGGGAAGGACCCACTATGGCTACACCTTC.